One and the same sample provided the 14 T cell receptor beta chains below, sequenced in a study of cytomegalovirus exposure and HLA in healthy donors. Both 60 Vbeta primers and 13 Jbeta primers went into the PCR. Some clones are missing from TCRdb's copy, which holds only in-frame ones; the method was immunoSEQ multiplex PCR. This sample's clone table lists 60,000 to 90,000 clones. Sequencing used PBMCs. Source of these receptors: a woman aged 40 to 50 in good health and CMV-seropositive.

The CDR3: CASSLGGRSYGYTF. The CDR3 region has the DNA TGTGCCAGCAGCTTAGGGGGGCGCAGCTATGGCTACACCTTC. The rearrangement uses TRBV7-8 and TRBJ1-2; TRBD1 is a possible D gene (6 bases). Trimming removed 1 base at V and 4 bases at J, with 10 bases between. Germline CDR1 is SGHVS and CDR2 is FQNEAQ. The CDR3 loop spans 14 amino acids.

The rearrangement joins TRBV6-1 to TRBJ2-5, with 11 positions matching TRBD2. The assigned J gene may be wrong: the sequence end matches TRBJ2-7 better. CDR3 length: 15 residues. Germline lookup yields CDR1 MNHNS and CDR2 SASEGT. CDR3 amino acids: CASSELAGGSYEQYF. The CDR3 DNA sequence: TGTGCCAGCAGTGAATTAGCGGGAGGGTCCTACGAGCAGTACTTC.

This rearrangement joins TRBV30 to TRBJ2-7; D might be TRBD2 (5 bases). The germline V gene encodes CDR1 GTSNPN and CDR2 SVGIG (reference sequence). V was clipped by 1 base and J by 3 bases, with 7 bases between them. The CDR3 totals 12 residues. The CDR3 sequence is CAWSGTFYEQYF. CDR3 DNA sequence: TGTGCCTGGAGTGGGACTTTCTACGAGCAGTACTTC.

The rearrangement links TRBV11-2 to TRBJ1-1; D is unresolved. CDR1 is SGHAT, CDR2 FQNNGV, per germline. Trimming shortened V by 4 bases and J by 0 bases, and 12 bases separated the two germline ends. The CDR3 runs 15 residues. The CDR3 spells CASSSRIQMNTEAFF. The CDR3 DNA reads as TGTGCCAGCAGCTCCCGAATCCAGATGAACACTGAAGCTTTCTTT.

The rearrangement joins TRBV7-9 to TRBJ1-3; 7 nucleotides match TRBD1. This CDR3 is 16 amino acids long. With 3 bases clipped from V and 2 bases from J, the junction kept 7 bases outside the gene matches. Per the germline V gene, CDR1 is SEHNR and CDR2 is FQNEAQ (reference sequence). The CDR3 spells CASSFRQGVPGNTIYF. The CDR3 DNA reads as TGTGCCAGCAGCTTCCGACAGGGAGTACCTGGAAACACCATATATTTT.

The V gene is TRBV14, the J gene TRBJ2-3; 10 positions agree with TRBD2. The CDR3 consists of 20 residues. J lost 1 base, V lost 4 bases, and 17 bases had no gene match. CDR1 is SGHDN and CDR2 is FVKESK in the germline V gene. The CDR3 reads CASSLHGGASGSSGTDTQYF. CDR3 DNA: TGTGCCAGCAGCCTCCACGGCGGGGCTAGCGGGAGCTCGGGCACAGATACGCAGTATTTT.

This sequence joins TRBV29-1 and TRBJ2-7, with 8 nucleotides matching TRBD1. Trimming cost V 0 bases and J 3 bases; bases outside gene matches: 7. Germline CDR1 SQVTM, CDR2 ANQGSEA. This CDR3 has 15 amino acids. In DNA form, the CDR3 reads TGCAGCGTTGAAGATAGCCAACAGGGGGGCTACGAGCAGTACTTC. Translating gives CSVEDSQQGGYEQYF.

CDR3 coding DNA: TGTGCCAGCAGCTCACAGCGGGCAGAGACCCAGTACTTC. Protein product: CASSSQRAETQYF. The chain couples TRBV28 to TRBJ2-5, with D possibly matching TRBD2 (6 bases). There are 13 residues in the CDR3. The V gene lost 6 bases and the J gene lost 4 bases, with 12 bases spanning the gap. Germline CDR1 reads MDHEN; CDR2 reads SYDVKM. Together with reference TRBV28 and TRBJ2-5, the CDR3 gives the full variable domain: DVKVTQSSRYLVKRTGEKVFLECVQDMDHENMFWYRQDPGLGLRLIYFSYDVKMKEKGDIPEGYSVSREKKERFSLILESASTNQTSMYLCASSSQRAETQYFGPGTRLLVL.

The chain uses TRBV7-9 and TRBJ2-1; 14 nucleotides align to TRBD2. Germline V gene lookup returns CDR1 SEHNR and CDR2 FQNEAQ (reference sequence). The V and J ends lost 2 bases and 5 bases, in that order; junction bases with no gene match: 11. The CDR3 is 19 residues long. CDR3 protein: CASSLMGDPGLAGDNEQFF. Here the CDR3 DNA reads TGTGCCAGCAGCTTAATGGGAGACCCGGGACTAGCGGGAGACAATGAGCAGTTCTTC.

This chain joins TRBV14 and TRBJ1-4; 9 bases agree with TRBD1. CDR3 length: 15 amino acids. Unmatched junction bases numbered 4, after V lost 1 base and J lost 7 bases. Germline CDR1 reads SGHDN; CDR2 reads FVKESK. The CDR3 DNA sequence: TGTGCCAGCAGCCAAGCGGGACAGGGTCTTGAAAAACTGTTTTTT. Its protein product is CASSQAGQGLEKLFF.

The chain recombines TRBV11-2 with TRBJ2-7; D might be TRBD2 (7 bases). Germline-derived CDR1 and CDR2 are SGHAT and FQNNGV. The CDR3 has 14 amino acids. V lost 2 bases and J lost 4, with 12 bases in between. CDR3 sequence (DNA): TGTGCCAGCAGCTTACCCGGGGGGCGATACGAGCAGTACTTC. Residues: CASSLPGGRYEQYF.

The chain combines TRBV6-5 with TRBJ2-5, with TRBD1 matching over 9 bases. Unmatched junction bases numbered 6, after V lost 3 bases and J lost 1 base. This CDR3 region has 16 residues. CDR1 and CDR2 (germline): MNHEY, SVGAGI. The CDR3 region is CASSYRTGVFQETQYF. The DNA of the CDR3 is TGTGCCAGCAGTTATAGGACAGGGGTTTTCCAAGAGACCCAGTACTTC.

The chain combines TRBV18 with TRBJ2-3; 9 bases are shared with TRBD2. The CDR3 is 17 amino acids. V trimming: 2 bases; J trimming: 2 bases; junction bases outside the gene matches: 8. Germline V gives CDR1 KGHSH, CDR2 LQKENI. CDR3 DNA sequence: TGTGCCAGCTCACCAACAATGACTAGCGGACCCACAGATACGCAGTATTTT. Translating gives CASSPTMTSGPTDTQYF.

The chain recombines TRBV12-5 with TRBJ2-7; the D gene is possibly TRBD1 (6 bases). Trimming removed 0 bases at V and 3 bases at J, with 12 bases between. Germline lookup yields CDR1 LGHNT and CDR2 FRNRAP. This CDR3 spans 15 amino acids. The CDR3 here is CASGLVLGQSYEQYF. Here the CDR3 DNA reads TGTGCTAGTGGTTTGGTACTAGGACAGAGCTACGAGCAGTACTTC.